The 21 T cell receptor beta chains below were found in one sample sequenced in a study of blood T cell repertoires in COVID-19 (dated by TCRdb to 2020 to 2021). The method was the immunoSEQ multiplex PCR assay. Here the immuneACCESS table is served through TCRdb, limited to in-frame sequences with V and J called. Missing clones are a known gap in these copies; in checked studies unresolved V genes cover under half, and the rest lacks a known reason. This sample holds 150,000 to 200,000 clones; around 89% were observed only once. The top ten clones comprise under 2% of the sample. The sequenced sample consisted of peripheral blood. The receptors shown here come from a man aged 18 to 30 who had recovered from COVID-19.

The chain is built from TRBV4-3 and TRBJ2-1, with 10 bases lining up with TRBD2. CDR3 length: 17 residues. V gave up 3 bases and J gave up 6 bases; unmatched junction bases: 11. The germline V gene encodes CDR1 LGHNA and CDR2 YSLEER. The CDR3 DNA reads TGCGCCAGCAGCCAGGCCCAGGGATCTAGCGGGAGCAATGAGCAGTTCTTC. Its protein product is CASSQAQGSSGSNEQFF.

The chain is built from TRBV7-9 and TRBJ2-1; a weak D match, TRBD2 (5 bases). Trimming cost V 6 bases and J 9 bases, with 24 bases left between them. Germline V gene data show CDR1 as SEHNR and CDR2 as FQNEAQ (reference sequence). This CDR3 region has 16 residues. The CDR3 loop is CASSPYGERLTGEQFF. CDR3 in DNA: TGTGCCAGCAGTCCATATGGGGAGAGATTAACTGGTGAGCAGTTCTTC.

The V and J genes are TRBV5-1 and TRBJ1-1; TRBD1 is a possible D gene (5 bases). The germline gives CDR1 SGHRS, CDR2 YFSETQ. V shed 5 bases and J shed 3 bases, with 11 bases lying between them. The CDR3 is 13 amino acids. CDR3 sequence reads: CASSLDRDTEAFF. CDR3 nucleotide sequence: TGCGCCAGCAGTCTAGACAGAGACACTGAAGCTTTCTTT.

Details on this clone: This sample also contains other DNA sequences that code for the same CDR3. The V call is TRBV4-3, the J call TRBJ2-1, with 10 positions matching TRBD2. CDR1 is LGHNA, CDR2 YSLEER, per germline. The trim removed 3 bases at V and 3 bases at J, leaving 2 bases unmatched. CDR3 length: 15 amino acids. For the CDR3, the DNA is TGCGCCAGCAGCCAGATAGCGGGAGGCTACAATGAGCAGTTCTTC. Translated, it gives CASSQIAGGYNEQFF.

V gene TRBV18 combines with J gene TRBJ1-2; D remains unclear. The germline CDR1 and CDR2 sequences are KGHSH and LQKENI. The CDR3 sequence is 14 residues long. Trimming stripped 4 bases from V and 2 bases from J, with 11 bases between. The CDR3, as DNA: TGTGCCAGCTCACGGGTGGAACAGAACTATGGCTACACCTTC. It codes for CASSRVEQNYGYTF.

The chain couples TRBV27 to TRBJ2-1; 7 bases agree with TRBD1. Germline loops: CDR1 MNHEY, CDR2 SMNVEV (reference sequence). V trimming: 8 bases; J trimming: 4 bases; junction bases outside the gene matches: 5. This CDR3 comprises 13 residues. The DNA of the CDR3 is TGTGCCAGCTCCCGGGACAGTTACAATGAGCAGTTCTTC. It encodes CASSRDSYNEQFF.

The chain carries TRBV4-1 and TRBJ2-7, with 11 nucleotides matching TRBD1. CDR3 length equals 14 residues. Per the germline V gene, CDR1 is MGHRA and CDR2 is YSYEKL. V shed 4 bases, J shed 6 bases, and the junction held 5 bases outside the gene matches. CDR3 residues: CASSRGQGAPEQYF. CDR3 nucleotide sequence: TGCGCCAGCAGCCGCGGACAGGGGGCTCCCGAGCAGTACTTC.

J is TRBJ1-1 and V is TRBV9; TRBD1 is a possible D gene (5 bases). The length of the CDR3 is 12 residues. Trimming removed 4 bases at V and 11 bases at J, with 15 bases between. Per the germline V gene, CDR1 is SGDLS and CDR2 is YYNGEE. In DNA, the CDR3 is TGTGCCAGCAGCTTTTCCGACAGTGTGGCTTTCTTT. As protein: CASSFSDSVAFF.

The gene calls are TRBV7-8 and TRBJ2-6; D is perhaps TRBD2 (5 bases). The CDR3 runs 14 residues. The V gene's germline CDR1 is SGHVS and CDR2 FQNEAQ. With 7 bases removed from V and 4 bases from J, the gap between germline ends came to 11 bases. The CDR3 loop reads CASKRAAGANVLTF. The CDR3 DNA sequence: TGTGCCAGCAAGAGGGCGGCCGGGGCCAACGTCCTGACTTTC.

This chain joins TRBV19 and TRBJ2-3; perhaps TRBD1 as D (5 bases). Germline CDR1 LNHDA, CDR2 SQIVND (reference sequence). Trimming pared 1 base from V and 2 bases from J, leaving 13 bases between. The length of the CDR3 is 16 residues. CDR3 residues: CASSIASAGLTDTQYF. CDR3 in DNA: TGTGCCAGTAGTATAGCTTCTGCAGGGCTCACAGATACGCAGTATTTT. Full variable domain (outside the CDR3, taken from reference TRBV19 and TRBJ2-3): DGGITQSPKYLFRKEGQNVTLSCEQNLNHDAMYWYRQDPGQGLRLIYYSQIVNDFQKGDIAEGYSVSREKKESFPLTVTSAQKNPTAFYLCASSIASAGLTDTQYFGPGTRLTVL.

The chain combines TRBV20-1 with TRBJ1-3; D remains unclear. The germline CDR1 and CDR2 sequences are DFQATT and SNEGSKA (reference sequence). V dropped 6 bases and J dropped 3 bases, with 3 bases sitting between them. CDR3 length: 10 residues. This CDR3 reads CSAHGNTIYF. The CDR3 DNA reads as TGCAGTGCCCATGGAAACACCATATATTTT.

The rearrangement links TRBV19 to TRBJ2-1, with 7 bases fitting TRBD2. Germline trimming cut 3 bases from V and 9 bases from J; bases unmatched to any gene: 8. Germline V gives CDR1 LNHDA, CDR2 SQIVND (reference sequence). The length of the CDR3 is 14 residues. The DNA of the CDR3 is TGTGCCAGTAGTATGCGGGGAGGGCGGACTGAGCAGTTCTTC. Protein: CASSMRGGRTEQFF.

This chain joins TRBV30 and TRBJ2-3; 7 nucleotides agree with TRBD2. The CDR3 loop spans 16 amino acids. Per the germline V gene, CDR1 is GTSNPN and CDR2 is SVGIG (reference sequence). V shed 0 bases and J 1 base; nucleotides not matched to a gene: 7. The CDR3 DNA reads as TGTGCCTGGAGTGTGGCGGGAGTCTTCCGCACAGATACGCAGTATTTT. Translation gives CAWSVAGVFRTDTQYF.

The chain carries TRBV4-1 and TRBJ1-2, with 8 bases aligning to TRBD1. The V gene end was trimmed by 0 bases and the J gene end by 7 bases; junction bases not matched to a gene: 7. The germline V gene has CDR1 MGHRA and CDR2 YSYEKL. This CDR3 is built from 15 residues. CDR3 residues: CASSQDRGQGAGYTF. CDR3 DNA sequence: TGCGCCAGCAGCCAAGATAGAGGACAGGGCGCTGGCTACACCTTC.

The chain recombines TRBV18 with TRBJ2-1, with TRBD2 matching 9 bases. CDR3 size: 15 residues. CDR1 KGHSH and CDR2 LQKENI come from the germline V gene. V shed 5 bases, J shed 0 bases, and the junction held 2 bases outside the gene matches. Written as DNA, the CDR3 is TGTGCCAGCTCAGTTAGCGGGAGCTCCTACAATGAGCAGTTCTTC. Translating it yields CASSVSGSSYNEQFF.

This chain joins TRBV4-3 and TRBJ2-7; a possible D gene is TRBD2 (6 bases). The CDR3 consists of 13 residues. V was shortened by 4 bases and J by 7 bases, with 14 bases between the two germline ends. Looked up from germline, CDR1 is LGHNA and CDR2 is YSLEER. The CDR3 region is CASSPQGGGEQYF. DNA of the CDR3: TGCGCCAGCAGCCCCCAGGGAGGAGGGGAGCAGTACTTC.

The chain is built from TRBV7-2 and TRBJ1-1; possibly TRBD1 for D (5 bases). V was pared by 2 bases and J by 0 bases, with 13 bases between. This CDR3 region has 16 residues. Germline values: CDR1 SGHTA, CDR2 FQGNSA. The CDR3 is CASSLQGGWMNTEAFF. As DNA, the CDR3 is TGTGCCAGCAGCTTACAGGGAGGGTGGATGAACACTGAAGCTTTCTTT.

The chain links TRBV5-4 to TRBJ2-2, with D unresolved. The CDR3 sequence is 15 residues long. Trimming took off 4 bases at V and 0 bases at J, with 10 bases between the two ends. CDR1 and CDR2 from the germline V gene are SGHNT and YYREEE (reference sequence). The CDR3 reads CASSVPIANTGELFF. CDR3 bases: TGTGCCAGCAGCGTGCCTATTGCGAACACCGGGGAGCTGTTTTTT.

This clone has a single count. The chain links TRBV10-3 to TRBJ2-7, with 8 bases aligning to TRBD1. This CDR3 has 12 residues. J gave up 7 bases and V 5 bases, and 4 bases lay outside the gene matches. In germline, CDR1 is ENHRY, CDR2 SYGVKD. Here the CDR3 DNA reads TGTGCCATCAGTTCGACAGGGGAGGAGCAGTACTTC. Protein product: CAISSTGEEQYF.

The chain joins TRBV5-5 to TRBJ1-3; no reliable D call. Germline assignment: CDR1 SGHKS and CDR2 YYEKEE (reference sequence). This CDR3 comprises 14 residues. V lost 0 bases to trimming and J lost 6 bases, with 10 bases between them. CDR3 in DNA: TGTGCCAGCAGCTTGGCCGGTGACTTAAACACCATATATTTT. Translation: CASSLAGDLNTIYF.

Concerning this clone: The same CDR3 also results from other DNA sequences found in this sample. The chain uses TRBV9 and TRBJ1-1, with D unclear. V was pared by 0 bases and J by 2 bases, with 8 bases between. The CDR3 runs to 14 residues. Germline V lookup: CDR1 SGDLS, CDR2 YYNGEE. CDR3 protein: CASSVAGANTEAFF. DNA of the CDR3: TGTGCCAGCAGCGTAGCGGGTGCAAACACTGAAGCTTTCTTT.